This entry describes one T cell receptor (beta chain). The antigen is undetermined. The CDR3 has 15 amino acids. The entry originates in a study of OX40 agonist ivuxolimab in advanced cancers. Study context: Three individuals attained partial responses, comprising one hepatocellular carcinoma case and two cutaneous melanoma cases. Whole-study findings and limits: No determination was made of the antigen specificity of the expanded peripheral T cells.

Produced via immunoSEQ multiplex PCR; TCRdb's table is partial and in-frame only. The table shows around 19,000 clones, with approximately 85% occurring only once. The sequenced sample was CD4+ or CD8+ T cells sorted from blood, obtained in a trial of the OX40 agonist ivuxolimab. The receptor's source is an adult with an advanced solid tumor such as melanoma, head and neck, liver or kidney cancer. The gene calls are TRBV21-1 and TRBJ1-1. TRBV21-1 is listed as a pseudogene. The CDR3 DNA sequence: TGTGCCAGCAGCCCCGCCGGGGGATGGGACACTGAAGCTTTCTTT. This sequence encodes CASSPAGGWDTEAFF.